These T cell receptor beta chains were read from a single sample in a study of regulatory T cells in long-lasting Graves disease. TCRdb reprocessed the multiplex PCR reads via MiXCR and lists one record per CDR3 protein. The sample includes hundreds of thousands of distinct CDR3 sequences, more than 15% of them seen just once. The same data also contributed to another study, on T cells in Graves' hyperthyroidism and ophthalmopathy.

Specimen: peripheral blood mononuclear cells (PBMCs), collected at new diagnosis, from a patient treated with antithyroid drugs. These receptors originate from a middle-aged woman with Graves disease. The CDR3 runs from the conserved cysteine through the conserved F or W. A D gene is named only where the DNA matches it firmly. Size is omitted from some rows. Given values are once, few, many or a class for expanded clones.

CDR3 length,clone size,D gene,J gene,V gene,CDR3 protein,CDR3 DNA
16,many,-,TRBJ1-1,TRBV27,CASSLTVDTAGTEAFF,TGTGCCAGCAGTTTGACGGTCGACACGGCAGGCACTGAAGCTTTCTTT
14,many,-,TRBJ2-7,TRBV2,CASSELAGKTEQYF,TGTGCCAGCAGTGAGTTGGCAGGAAAAACCGAGCAGTACTTC
13,many,-,TRBJ2-3,TRBV12-3/TRBV12-4,CASSLWFTDTQYF,TGTGCCAGCAGTTTATGGTTCACAGATACGCAGTATTTT
15,many,-,TRBJ2-1,TRBV19,CASSMGRASYNEQFF,TGTGCCAGTAGTATGGGCAGGGCCTCGTACAATGAGCAGTTCTTC
15,many,TRBD2,TRBJ2-1,TRBV3-1,CASSPSGGPYNEQFF,TGTGCCAGCAGCCCTAGCGGGGGACCTTACAATGAGCAGTTCTTC
16,-,TRBD1,TRBJ2-1,TRBV9,CASSPTGGSSYNEQFF,TGTGCCAGCAGCCCTACAGGGGGGAGCTCCTACAATGAGCAGTTCTTC
14,-,-,TRBJ2-3,TRBV12-5,CASATGGPTDTQYF,TGTGCTAGTGCTACCGGGGGCCCCACAGATACGCAGTATTTT
15,-,TRBD1,TRBJ1-2,TRBV9,CASSVATGGKYGYTF,TGTGCCAGCAGCGTGGCCACAGGGGGAAAGTATGGCTACACCTTC
15,-,-,TRBJ2-5,TRBV10-3,CAISGSGGIQETQYF,TGTGCCATCAGTGGCTCAGGGGGGATCCAAGAGACCCAGTACTTC
14,many,-,TRBJ1-2,TRBV28,CASSPGSSNYGYTF,TGTGCCAGCAGTCCGGGGTCCTCTAACTATGGCTACACCTTC
15,few,-,TRBJ2-2,TRBV19,CASGGGTVNTGELFF,TGTGCCAGTGGGGGGGGGACAGTTAACACCGGGGAGCTGTTTTTT
12,many,-,TRBJ2-3,TRBV28,CASSPRGDTQYF,TGTGCCAGCAGCCCTCGGGGGGATACGCAGTATTTT
15,few,TRBD1,TRBJ2-1,TRBV6-2/TRBV6-3,CASRPTGLGRYEQFF,TGTGCCAGCAGACCGACAGGGCTGGGTCGCTATGAGCAGTTCTTC
14,-,-,TRBJ1-5,TRBV20-1,CSASSGTHTQPQHF,TGCAGTGCTAGTAGCGGGACACATACCCAGCCCCAGCATTTT
16,-,TRBD2,TRBJ2-2,TRBV18,CASSPPETSNTGELFF,TGTGCCAGCTCACCACCGGAGACTAGCAACACCGGGGAGCTGTTTTTT
17,-,TRBD2,TRBJ2-2,TRBV28,CASSFPAGGPQTGELFF,TGTGCCAGCAGTTTTCCCGCGGGGGGGCCTCAGACCGGGGAGCTGTTTTTT
13,few,-,TRBJ1-2,TRBV5-1,CASSQGNGYGYTF,TGCGCCAGCAGCCAAGGGAATGGCTATGGCTACACCTTC
12,many,-,TRBJ2-3,TRBV20-1,CSARELTDTQYF,TGCAGTGCTAGGGAACTCACAGATACGCAGTATTTT
13,-,-,TRBJ1-2,TRBV19,CASSIRGKEGYTF,TGTGCCAGTAGTATCAGGGGAAAGGAAGGCTACACCTTC
11,many,-,TRBJ1-1,TRBV12-3/TRBV12-4,CASSLGWKAFF,TGTGCCAGCAGTTTGGGGTGGAAAGCTTTCTTT
14,-,-,TRBJ1-2,TRBV12-3/TRBV12-4,CASSLSLRGYGYTF,TGTGCCAGCAGCCTCTCCTTAAGGGGTTATGGCTACACCTTC
14,many,-,TRBJ2-1,TRBV2,CASIGQTSYNEQFF,TGTGCCAGCATTGGACAGACCTCCTACAATGAGCAGTTCTTC
17,few,TRBD2,TRBJ2-1,TRBV7-9,CASSLTSLTRGGNEQFF,TGTGCCAGCAGCTTAACCTCTTTGACGCGGGGAGGGAATGAGCAGTTCTTC
15,-,-,TRBJ1-3,TRBV25-1,CASSVLGGPGNTIYF,TGTGCCAGCAGCGTACTGGGAGGGCCTGGAAACACCATATATTTT
15,many,-,TRBJ1-1,TRBV14,CASSHSFAANTEAFF,TGTGCCAGCAGCCACAGTTTCGCCGCGAACACTGAAGCTTTCTTT
13,-,-,TRBJ2-2,TRBV2,CASSADGAGELFF,TGTGCCAGCAGTGCGGATGGCGCCGGGGAGCTGTTTTTT
14,few,-,TRBJ2-5,TRBV18,CASSPWGSVETQYF,TGTGCCAGCTCACCATGGGGGAGTGTGGAGACCCAGTACTTC
15,-,TRBD1,TRBJ1-1,TRBV6-5,CASSYAPGTGGLAFF,TGTGCCAGCAGTTACGCCCCCGGGACAGGGGGGCTTGCTTTCTTT
14,many,TRBD1,TRBJ2-1,TRBV2,CASRDRQGVGEQFF,TGTGCCAGCAGGGACCGACAGGGTGTGGGTGAGCAGTTCTTC
17,few,TRBD2,TRBJ2-5,TRBV25-1,CASSDGRERGIQETQYF,TGTGCCAGCAGTGACGGTAGGGAGCGGGGGATACAAGAGACCCAGTACTTC
13,many,-,TRBJ1-5,TRBV6-1,CASTLASNQPQHF,TGTGCCAGCACCTTAGCGTCAAATCAGCCCCAGCATTTT
15,-,TRBD2,TRBJ2-7,TRBV5-4,CASSLEKRGGSEQYF,TGTGCCAGCAGCTTGGAAAAGCGGGGGGGGAGCGAGCAGTACTTC
15,many,-,TRBJ1-4,TRBV12-3/TRBV12-4,CASSPPGSLGEKLFF,TGTGCCAGCAGTCCCCCTGGGTCTCTCGGTGAAAAACTGTTTTTT
14,-,-,TRBJ2-3,TRBV5-4,CASSLWAGADTQYF,TGTGCCAGCAGCTTGTGGGCAGGGGCCGATACGCAGTATTTT
15,many,TRBD1,TRBJ2-3,TRBV11-2,CASSWGQGTTDTQYF,TGTGCCAGCAGCTGGGGACAGGGGACCACAGATACGCAGTATTTT
15,many,TRBD1,TRBJ2-7,TRBV7-8,CASSLATGSSYEQYF,TGTGCCAGCAGCTTAGCGACAGGGAGCTCCTACGAGCAGTACTTC
15,few,-,TRBJ2-4,TRBV2,CASSESQVAPNIQYF,TGTGCCAGCAGTGAAAGTCAGGTAGCCCCAAACATTCAGTACTTC
14,many,TRBD1,TRBJ2-7,TRBV20-1,CSARRGQGRREQYF,TGCAGTGCTAGGCGCGGACAGGGGAGGCGCGAGCAGTACTTC
15,many,TRBD2,TRBJ2-3,TRBV12-3/TRBV12-4,CASSPGGSYTDTQYF,TGTGCCAGCAGTCCGGGGGGGAGTTACACAGATACGCAGTATTTT
14,many,-,TRBJ2-2,TRBV5-1,CASSLQGNTGELFF,TGTGCCAGCAGCTTACAGGGAAACACCGGGGAGCTGTTTTTT
15,-,-,TRBJ2-7,TRBV28,CASRPIPGGTYEQYF,TGTGCCAGCAGACCCATCCCGGGGGGCACCTACGAGCAGTACTTC
16,few,TRBD1,TRBJ2-3,TRBV7-8,CASTLAGTGMGDTQYF,TGTGCCAGCACATTAGCCGGGACAGGGATGGGAGATACGCAGTATTTT